Presented here are 29 T cell receptor beta chains from one specimen sequenced in a study of blood T cell repertoires in COVID-19. Libraries were prepared by immunoSEQ multiplex PCR; TCRdb keeps only in-frame clonotypes and omits some of them. The sample lists roughly 250,000 clones, 70% to 90% seen once, with approximately 2.3% in the top ten. The specimen was peripheral blood. These receptors originate from a woman in her fifties or sixties with acute or convalescent COVID-19.

In this sample, this clone turned up once. The V call is TRBV12-3 or TRBV12-4, the J call TRBJ1-1; maybe TRBD1 (6 bases). V lost 3 bases, J lost 7 bases, and 9 bases lay in between. This CDR3 comprises 12 residues. The CDR3 region is CASSFPDSEAFF. The DNA for the CDR3 is TGTGCCAGCAGTTTTCCGGACAGTGAAGCTTTCTTT.

This chain connects TRBV2 to TRBJ1-1, with 9 bases lining up with TRBD1. Trimming cost V 1 base and J 2 bases; bases outside gene matches: 2. CDR3 length: 15 residues. Looked up from germline, CDR1 is SNHLY and CDR2 is FYNNEI. As DNA, the CDR3 is TGTGCCAGCAGTGAAGGACAGGGGGGAAACACTGAAGCTTTCTTT. It translates to CASSEGQGGNTEAFF. The entire variable domain, with the rest obtained from reference TRBV2 and TRBJ1-1, is as follows: EPEVTQTPSHQVTQMGQEVILRCVPISNHLYFYWYRQILGQKVEFLVSFYNNEISEKSEIFDDQFSVERPDGSNFTLKIRSTKLEDSAMYFCASSEGQGGNTEAFFGQGTRLTVV.

This clone was recorded a few times. The gene calls are TRBV18 and TRBJ2-2; D gene unclear. The germline gives CDR1 KGHSH, CDR2 LQKENI. V was pared by 2 bases and J by 1 base, with 8 bases between. This CDR3 region has 15 residues. CDR3: CASSPDRRNTGELFF. The CDR3 DNA is TGTGCCAGCTCACCAGATCGGAGGAACACCGGGGAGCTGTTTTTT.

The rearrangement links TRBV12-3 or TRBV12-4 to TRBJ1-4, with a weak D call TRBD1 (5 bases). This CDR3 is built from 13 residues. V was trimmed by 8 bases and J by 5 bases, leaving 12 bases between them. In nucleotides, the CDR3 is TGTGCCAGCGACTTCGGGGGGAATGAAAAACTGTTTTTT. Translation gives CASDFGGNEKLFF.

The rearrangement joins TRBV28 to TRBJ1-1; no definite D call. Trimming removed 3 bases from V and 4 bases from J, with 3 bases in between. Germline loops: CDR1 MDHEN, CDR2 SYDVKM. CDR3 size: 11 residues. The CDR3 spells CASSFRTEAFF. Here the CDR3 DNA reads TGTGCCAGCAGTTTTCGCACTGAAGCTTTCTTT.

The chain combines TRBV28 with TRBJ1-1; 7 nucleotides agree with TRBD1. The CDR3 covers 14 residues. J gave up 4 bases and V 5 bases, and 7 bases lay outside the gene matches. Germline V gene sequence: CDR1 MDHEN, CDR2 SYDVKM. CDR3 DNA: TGTGCCAGCAGTCCCCCGACAGGGAGCACTGAAGCTTTCTTT. This translates into CASSPPTGSTEAFF.

The chain has TRBV5-1 and TRBJ1-2, with a tentative D call TRBD1 (6 bases). Trimming removed 4 bases from V and 5 bases from J, with 12 bases in between. Per the germline V gene, CDR1 is SGHRS and CDR2 is YFSETQ. The CDR3 is 13 residues long. CDR3 loop: CASSVGQIYGYTF. In nucleotides, the CDR3 is TGCGCCAGCAGCGTCGGACAGATTTATGGCTACACCTTC.

This clone was found once. The chain uses TRBV7-9 and TRBJ2-7; D is perhaps TRBD2 (6 bases). In germline, CDR1 is SEHNR, CDR2 FQNEAQ (reference sequence). V was cut by 5 bases and J by 5 bases, with 16 bases left in between. This CDR3 is 14 amino acids long. In DNA, the CDR3 is TGTGCCAGCAGCGCGGGAACTAGCCAGAACGAGCAGTACTTC. The encoded protein is CASSAGTSQNEQYF.

The chain links TRBV19 to TRBJ1-4, with 9 bases that match TRBD1. Germline V lookup: CDR1 LNHDA, CDR2 SQIVND (reference sequence). This CDR3 is built from 17 residues. V lost 7 bases, J lost 8 bases, and 17 bases stayed unmatched. CDR3 residues: CASIPGQGPPVREKLFF. The CDR3 DNA follows: TGTGCCAGTATCCCGGGACAGGGCCCGCCGGTTCGCGAAAAACTGTTTTTT.

This rearrangement joins TRBV6-6 to TRBJ2-5; D gene unclear. Germline loops: CDR1 MNHNY, CDR2 SVGAGI (reference sequence). V was shortened by 3 bases and J by 1 base, with 9 bases between the two germline ends. CDR3 length: 14 residues. The chain's CDR3 is CASSYRATQETQYF. CDR3 bases: TGTGCCAGCAGTTATCGAGCGACCCAAGAGACCCAGTACTTC.

The chain combines TRBV6-1 with TRBJ2-7; possibly TRBD1 for D (5 bases). The germline gives CDR1 MNHNS, CDR2 SASEGT. V was cut by 3 bases and J by 9 bases, with 9 bases left in between. This CDR3 has 11 residues. The CDR3 reads CASSERQWQYF. CDR3 sequence (DNA): TGTGCCAGCAGTGAGCGACAGTGGCAGTACTTC.

The chain is built from TRBV19 and TRBJ2-7; 14 positions agree with TRBD2. This CDR3 spans 17 amino acids. V lost 3 bases and J lost 1; bases outside the gene matches: 5. In germline, CDR1 is LNHDA, CDR2 SQIVND (reference sequence). The CDR3 coding sequence is TGTGCCAGTAGTATCGGACTAGCGGGAGGAAGGTCCTACGAGCAGTACTTC. Translated: CASSIGLAGGRSYEQYF.

The chain uses TRBV6-2 or TRBV6-3 and TRBJ2-1; 7 bases are shared with TRBD2. Germline V gene sequence: CDR1 MNHEY, CDR2 SVGEGT. J lost 7 bases, V lost 2 bases, and 11 bases had no gene match. This CDR3 is built from 16 residues. The CDR3 DNA follows: TGTGCCAGCAGTTACAATGCCGGCGGGAGTTGGAATGAGCAGTTCTTC. As protein: CASSYNAGGSWNEQFF.

The CDR3 region is CASSLDSGYGYTF. In nucleotides, the CDR3 is TGTGCCAGCAGCTTAGATTCAGGGTATGGCTACACCTTC. The chain joins TRBV11-2 to TRBJ1-2, with D possibly being TRBD1 (5 bases). V was trimmed by 0 bases and J by 5 bases, leaving 7 bases between them. This CDR3 has 13 amino acids. Germline CDR1 and CDR2: SGHAT and FQNNGV.

Written as DNA, the CDR3 is TGTGCCAGCACGCGGACAGGGGGCTTTTCTGGAAACACCATATATTTT. This codes for CASTRTGGFSGNTIYF. The chain uses TRBV9 and TRBJ1-3, with TRBD1 matching over 11 bases. V shed 6 bases, J shed 1 base, and the junction held 6 bases outside the gene matches. The germline gives CDR1 SGDLS, CDR2 YYNGEE. CDR3 length: 16 amino acids.

This clone has just one count. The chain uses TRBV20-1 and TRBJ2-1, with 11 bases identical to TRBD2. Germline lookup yields CDR1 DFQATT and CDR2 SNEGSKA (reference sequence). The V gene end was trimmed by 3 bases and the J gene end by 3 bases; junction bases not matched to a gene: 7. The CDR3 has 16 amino acids. CDR3 sequence (DNA): TGCAGTGCTAGTGCCGGGACTAGCGGCGTCTACAATGAGCAGTTCTTC. The encoded protein is CSASAGTSGVYNEQFF.

This clone was detected once. CDR3 DNA: TGTGCCACCAGGGACAGGAGTGAAAAACTGTTTTTT. As protein: CATRDRSEKLFF. This chain links TRBV24-1 with TRBJ1-4; 7 bases match TRBD1. The CDR3 length is 12 residues. V gave up 7 bases and J gave up 7 bases; unmatched junction bases: 2. Germline CDR1 and CDR2: KGHDR and SFDVKD.

The chain recombines TRBV7-2 with TRBJ1-3; 7 nucleotides agree with TRBD1. J lost 1 base, V lost 7 bases, and 4 bases had no gene match. The CDR3 runs to 14 residues. CDR1 is SGHTA, CDR2 FQGNSA, per germline. CDR3 sequence reads: CASILTGSGNTIYF. As DNA, the CDR3 is TGTGCCAGCATCCTGACAGGGTCTGGAAACACCATATATTTT.

The chain links TRBV5-1 to TRBJ2-2; 8 nucleotides agree with TRBD2. The CDR3 runs to 18 residues. Per the germline V gene, CDR1 is SGHRS and CDR2 is YFSETQ. V lost 3 bases, J lost 4 bases, and 14 bases stayed unmatched. CDR3: CASSYEASGRRGTGELFF. The CDR3, as DNA: TGCGCCAGCAGCTACGAGGCTAGCGGGCGTCGGGGCACCGGGGAGCTGTTTTTT. The entire variable domain, with the rest obtained from reference TRBV5-1 and TRBJ2-2, is as follows: KAGVTQTPRYLIKTRGQQVTLSCSPISGHRSVSWYQQTPGQGLQFLFEYFSETQRNKGNFPGRFSGRQFSNSRSEMNVSTLELGDSALYLCASSYEASGRRGTGELFFGEGSRLTVL.

The CDR3 DNA reads as TGCGCCAGCAGCTTGGATAGGGGGCCCGATCAGCCCCAGCATTTT. It encodes CASSLDRGPDQPQHF. The chain joins TRBV5-1 to TRBJ1-5, with TRBD1 matching over 7 bases. CDR3 length: 15 amino acids. The V gene's germline CDR1 is SGHRS and CDR2 YFSETQ. J was trimmed by 5 bases and V by 0 bases; bases with no gene match: 5.

V is TRBV21-1 and J is TRBJ2-7; TRBD1, the D gene given by the table, was not confirmed from the DNA. TRBV21-1 is a pseudogene locus. This CDR3 region has 15 residues. CDR3: CASSGPGQAIHEQYF. As DNA, the CDR3 is TGTGCCAGCAGCGGGCCGGGACAGGCGATCCACGAGCAGTACTTC.

This chain connects TRBV19 to TRBJ2-4; 7 bases agree with TRBD1. Germline CDR1 and CDR2: LNHDA and SQIVND (reference sequence). Germline trimming cut 5 bases from V and 5 bases from J; bases unmatched to any gene: 6. The CDR3 length is 14 residues. The CDR3 here is CASSFRQGENIQYF. DNA for the CDR3: TGTGCCAGTAGTTTCCGGCAGGGGGAAAACATTCAGTACTTC.

This clone was counted between two and nine times. The CDR3 nucleotides are TGTGCCAGCAGTGCGGGCAGGGGGTCCTTTAATGAAAAACTGTTTTTT. The encoded protein is CASSAGRGSFNEKLFF. This chain connects TRBV2 to TRBJ1-4; 7 positions agree with TRBD1. V shed 4 bases and J 4 bases; nucleotides not matched to a gene: 9. This CDR3 region has 16 residues. The germline CDR1 and CDR2 sequences are SNHLY and FYNNEI.

The rearrangement links TRBV24-1 to TRBJ1-6; TRBD1 agrees at 9 bases. CDR3 length: 16 residues. Germline CDR1 reads KGHDR; CDR2 reads SFDVKD. V shed 4 bases, J shed 9 bases, and the junction held 9 bases outside the gene matches. The CDR3: CATSELRDREFSPLHF. The CDR3 DNA follows: TGTGCCACCAGTGAACTCCGGGACAGGGAATTTTCACCCCTCCACTTT.

The CDR3 spells CASSGPGTDRYEQYF. The CDR3 DNA is TGTGCCAGCTCAGGTCCAGGGACAGACCGCTACGAGCAGTACTTC. The genes are TRBV18 and TRBJ2-7, with TRBD1 matching 7 bases. The germline V gene has CDR1 KGHSH and CDR2 LQKENI. Trimming removed 5 bases from V and 3 bases from J; junction bases left unmatched: 10. CDR3 length equals 15 residues.

V and J are TRBV9 and TRBJ1-2; D is undetermined. Germline loops: CDR1 SGDLS, CDR2 YYNGEE. The CDR3 spans 14 residues. V dropped 4 bases and J dropped 6 bases, with 16 bases sitting between them. This CDR3 is CASSPRGPRDGYTF. The CDR3 DNA follows: TGTGCCAGCAGCCCACGTGGGCCCCGAGATGGCTACACCTTC.

CDR3 residues: CAISVVNREETQYF. CDR3 bases: TGTGCCATCAGTGTGGTCAACAGGGAAGAGACCCAGTACTTC. The J gene is TRBJ2-5, the V gene TRBV10-3, with a tentative D call TRBD1 (6 bases). CDR1 and CDR2 from the germline V gene are ENHRY and SYGVKD. V was shortened by 4 bases and J by 3 bases, with 12 bases between the two germline ends. The CDR3 is made up of 14 amino acids.

This clone has only one observation. The chain recombines TRBV24-1 with TRBJ2-7, with 7 nucleotides matching TRBD2. Germline V gives CDR1 KGHDR, CDR2 SFDVKD. V dropped 7 bases and J dropped 4; count of bases not matched to a gene: 12. This CDR3 contains 15 residues. This CDR3 is CATSEGAGGRYEQYF. CDR3 DNA sequence: TGTGCCACCAGCGAAGGGGCCGGCGGGAGATACGAGCAGTACTTC.

The V and J genes are TRBV3-1 (or the pseudogene TRBV3-2) and TRBJ2-7; D is unresolved. The V and J ends lost 3 bases and 5 bases respectively, with 5 bases between them. The CDR3 sequence is 11 residues long. Germline loops: CDR1 LGHDT, CDR2 YNNKEL (reference sequence). CDR3 sequence (DNA): TGTGCCAGCAGCCAGGCCCACGAGCAGTACTTC. Translating it yields CASSQAHEQYF.